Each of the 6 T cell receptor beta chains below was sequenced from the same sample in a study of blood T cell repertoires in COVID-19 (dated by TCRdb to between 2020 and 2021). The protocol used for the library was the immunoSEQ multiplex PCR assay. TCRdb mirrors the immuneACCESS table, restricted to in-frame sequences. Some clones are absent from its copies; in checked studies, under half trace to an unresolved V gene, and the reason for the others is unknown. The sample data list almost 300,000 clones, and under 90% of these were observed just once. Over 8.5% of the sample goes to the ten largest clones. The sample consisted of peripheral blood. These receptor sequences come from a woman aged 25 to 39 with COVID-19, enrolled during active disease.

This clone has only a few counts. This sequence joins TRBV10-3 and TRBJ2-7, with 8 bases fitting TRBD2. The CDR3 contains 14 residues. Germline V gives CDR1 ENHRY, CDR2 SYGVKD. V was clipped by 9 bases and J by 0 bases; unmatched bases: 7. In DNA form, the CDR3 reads TGTGCCATTTCCGGGACTAGGGACTCCTACGAGCAGTACTTC. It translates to CAISGTRDSYEQYF.

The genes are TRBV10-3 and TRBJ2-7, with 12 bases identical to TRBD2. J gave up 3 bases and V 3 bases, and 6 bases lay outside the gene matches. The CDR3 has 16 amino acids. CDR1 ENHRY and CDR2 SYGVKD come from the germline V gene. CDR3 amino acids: CAISDKGLAGNYEQYF. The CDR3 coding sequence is TGTGCCATCAGTGATAAAGGACTAGCGGGGAACTACGAGCAGTACTTC.

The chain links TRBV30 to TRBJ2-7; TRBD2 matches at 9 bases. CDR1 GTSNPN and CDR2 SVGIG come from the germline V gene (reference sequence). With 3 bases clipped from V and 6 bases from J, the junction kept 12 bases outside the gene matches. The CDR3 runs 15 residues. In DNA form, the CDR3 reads TGTGCCTGGAGCACTCAAAGCGGGGGGTTCGCCGAGCAGTACTTC. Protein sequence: CAWSTQSGGFAEQYF. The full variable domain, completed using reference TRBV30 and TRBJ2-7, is SQTIHQWPATLVQPVGSPLSLECTVEGTSNPNLYWYRQAAGRGLQLLFYSVGIGQISSEVPQNLSASRPQDRQFILSSKKLLLSDSGFYLCAWSTQSGGFAEQYFGPGTRLTVT.

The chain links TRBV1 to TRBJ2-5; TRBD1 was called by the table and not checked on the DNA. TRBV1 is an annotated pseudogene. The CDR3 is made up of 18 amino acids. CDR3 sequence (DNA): TGCACCAGCAGCCAAGCCCACGGCGCTGGGGCTAATCAAGAGACCCAGTACTTC. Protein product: CTSSQAHGAGANQETQYF.

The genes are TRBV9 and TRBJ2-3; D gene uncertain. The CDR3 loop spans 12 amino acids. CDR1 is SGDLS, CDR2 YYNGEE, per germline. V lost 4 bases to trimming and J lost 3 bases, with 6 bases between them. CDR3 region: CASSQRTDTQYF. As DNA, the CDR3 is TGTGCCAGCAGCCAGAGGACAGATACGCAGTATTTT.

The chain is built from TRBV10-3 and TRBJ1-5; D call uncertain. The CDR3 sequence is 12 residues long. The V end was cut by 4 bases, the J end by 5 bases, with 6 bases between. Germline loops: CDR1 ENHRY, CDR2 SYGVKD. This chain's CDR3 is CAISGRDQPQHF. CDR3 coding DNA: TGTGCCATCAGTGGGCGGGATCAGCCCCAGCATTTT.